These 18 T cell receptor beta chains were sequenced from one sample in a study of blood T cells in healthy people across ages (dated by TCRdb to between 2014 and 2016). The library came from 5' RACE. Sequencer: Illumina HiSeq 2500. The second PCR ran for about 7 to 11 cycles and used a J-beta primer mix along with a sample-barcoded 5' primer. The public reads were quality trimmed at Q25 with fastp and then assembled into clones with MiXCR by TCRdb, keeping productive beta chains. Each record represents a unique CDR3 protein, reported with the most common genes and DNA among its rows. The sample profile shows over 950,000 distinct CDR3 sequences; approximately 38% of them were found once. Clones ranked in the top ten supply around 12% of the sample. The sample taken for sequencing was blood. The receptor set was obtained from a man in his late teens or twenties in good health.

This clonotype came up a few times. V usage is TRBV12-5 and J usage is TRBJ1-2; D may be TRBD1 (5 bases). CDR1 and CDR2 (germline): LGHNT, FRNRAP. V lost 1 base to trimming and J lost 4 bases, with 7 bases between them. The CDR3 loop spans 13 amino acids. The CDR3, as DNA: TGTGCTAGTGGTTTGGGACAGTCCTATGGCTACACCTTC. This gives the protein CASGLGQSYGYTF. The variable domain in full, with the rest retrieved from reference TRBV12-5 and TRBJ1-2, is DARVTQTPRHKVTEMGQEVTMRCQPILGHNTVFWYRQTMMQGLELLAYFRNRAPLDDSGMPKDRFSAEMPDATLATLKIQPSEPRDSAVYFCASGLGQSYGYTFGSGTRLTVV.

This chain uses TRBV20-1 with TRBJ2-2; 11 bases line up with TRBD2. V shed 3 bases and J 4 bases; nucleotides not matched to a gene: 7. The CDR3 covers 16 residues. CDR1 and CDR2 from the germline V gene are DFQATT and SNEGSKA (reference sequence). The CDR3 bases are TGCAGTGCTAGCGGGGGACTAGCGGACCCCACCGGGGAGCTGTTTTTT. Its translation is CSASGGLADPTGELFF.

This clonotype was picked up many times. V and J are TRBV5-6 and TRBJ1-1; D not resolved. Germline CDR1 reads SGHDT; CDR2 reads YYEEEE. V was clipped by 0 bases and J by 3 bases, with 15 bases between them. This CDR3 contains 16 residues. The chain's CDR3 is CASSLDLPGVDTEAFF. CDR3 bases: TGTGCCAGCAGCTTGGATCTCCCAGGTGTGGACACTGAAGCTTTCTTT.

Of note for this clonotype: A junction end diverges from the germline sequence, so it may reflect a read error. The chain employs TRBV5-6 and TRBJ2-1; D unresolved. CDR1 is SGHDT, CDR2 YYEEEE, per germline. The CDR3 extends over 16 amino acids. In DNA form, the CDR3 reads TGTGCCAGCAGCTCCCAGACAAACCCCTCCTGCAATGAGCAGTTCTTC. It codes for CASSSQTNPSCNEQFF.

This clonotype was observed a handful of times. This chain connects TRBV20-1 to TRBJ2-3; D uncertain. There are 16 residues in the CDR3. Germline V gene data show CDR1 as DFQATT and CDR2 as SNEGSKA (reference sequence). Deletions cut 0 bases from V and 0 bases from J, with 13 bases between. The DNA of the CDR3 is TGCAGTGCTAGAGATCGGCAGACCTATAGCACAGATACGCAGTATTTT. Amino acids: CSARDRQTYSTDTQYF.

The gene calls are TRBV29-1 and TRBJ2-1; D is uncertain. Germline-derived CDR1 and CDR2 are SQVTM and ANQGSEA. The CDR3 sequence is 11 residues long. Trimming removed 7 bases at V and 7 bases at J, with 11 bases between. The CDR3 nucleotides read TGCAGCGGTGCGAAAGTTAATGAGCAGTTCTTC. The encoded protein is CSGAKVNEQFF.

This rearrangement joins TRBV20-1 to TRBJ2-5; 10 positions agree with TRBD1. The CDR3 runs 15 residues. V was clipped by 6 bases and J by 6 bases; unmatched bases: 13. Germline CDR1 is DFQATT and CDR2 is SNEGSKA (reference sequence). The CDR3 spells CSAPYAWDRGKTQYF. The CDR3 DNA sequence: TGCAGTGCCCCATACGCTTGGGACAGGGGAAAGACCCAGTACTTC.

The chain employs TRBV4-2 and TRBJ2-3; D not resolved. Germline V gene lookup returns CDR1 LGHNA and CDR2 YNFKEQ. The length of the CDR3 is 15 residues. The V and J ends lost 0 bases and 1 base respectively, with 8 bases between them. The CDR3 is CASSQDYSRTDTQYF. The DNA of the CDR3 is TGTGCCAGCAGCCAAGATTACAGCCGCACAGATACGCAGTATTTT.

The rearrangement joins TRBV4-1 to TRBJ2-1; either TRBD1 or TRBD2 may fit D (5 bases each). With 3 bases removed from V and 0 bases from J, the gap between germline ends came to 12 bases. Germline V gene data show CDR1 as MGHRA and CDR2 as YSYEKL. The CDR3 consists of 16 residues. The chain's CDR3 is CASSQGPTSSYNEQFF. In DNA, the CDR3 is TGCGCCAGCAGCCAGGGACCTACGAGCTCCTACAATGAGCAGTTCTTC.

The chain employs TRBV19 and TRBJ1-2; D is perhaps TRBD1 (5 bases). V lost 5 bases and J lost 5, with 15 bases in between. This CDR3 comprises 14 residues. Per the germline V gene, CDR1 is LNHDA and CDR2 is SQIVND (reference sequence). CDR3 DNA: TGTGCCAGTAGTCCTCGGGACGGCGATTATGGCTACACCTTC. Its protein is CASSPRDGDYGYTF.

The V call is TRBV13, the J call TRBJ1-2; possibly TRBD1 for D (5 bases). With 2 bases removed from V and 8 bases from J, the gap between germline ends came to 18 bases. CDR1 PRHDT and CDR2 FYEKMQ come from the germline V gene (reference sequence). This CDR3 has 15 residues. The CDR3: CASSLIPPVGRGYTF. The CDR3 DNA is TGTGCCAGCAGCTTAATCCCCCCCGTGGGGCGCGGCTACACCTTC.

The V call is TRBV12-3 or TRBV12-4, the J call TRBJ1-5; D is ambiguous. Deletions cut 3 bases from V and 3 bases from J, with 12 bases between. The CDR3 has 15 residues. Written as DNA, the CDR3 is TGTGCCAGCAGTTTGGGTGGAGGTTACAATCAGCCCCAGCATTTT. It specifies CASSLGGGYNQPQHF.

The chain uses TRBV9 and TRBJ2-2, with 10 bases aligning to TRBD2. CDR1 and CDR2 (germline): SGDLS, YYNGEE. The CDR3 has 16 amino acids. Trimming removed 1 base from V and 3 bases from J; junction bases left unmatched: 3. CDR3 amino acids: CASSVPTSGDTGELFF. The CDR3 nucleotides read TGTGCCAGCAGCGTACCAACTAGCGGGGACACCGGGGAGCTGTTTTTT. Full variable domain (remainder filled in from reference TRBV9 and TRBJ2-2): DSGVTQTPKHLITATGQRVTLRCSPRSGDLSVYWYQQSLDQGLQFLIQYYNGEERAKGNILERFSAQQFPDLHSELNLSSLELGDSALYFCASSVPTSGDTGELFFGEGSRLTVL.

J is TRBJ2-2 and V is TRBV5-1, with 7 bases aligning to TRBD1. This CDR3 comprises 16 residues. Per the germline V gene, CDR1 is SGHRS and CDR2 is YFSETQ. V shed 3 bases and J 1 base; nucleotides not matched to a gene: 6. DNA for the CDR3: TGCGCCAGCAGCTGGGGGACAGTTCTGAACACCGGGGAGCTGTTTTTT. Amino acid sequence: CASSWGTVLNTGELFF.

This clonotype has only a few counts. DNA of the CDR3: TGTGCCAGCAGCGACTCCGACAGGGTGAACACTGAAGCTTTCTTT. Protein product: CASSDSDRVNTEAFF. The chain recombines TRBV9 with TRBJ1-1, with 7 nucleotides matching TRBD1. CDR3 length: 15 amino acids. Germline V gives CDR1 SGDLS, CDR2 YYNGEE. Trimming at V came to 3 bases and at J to 0 bases, leaving 5 bases not matched to a gene.

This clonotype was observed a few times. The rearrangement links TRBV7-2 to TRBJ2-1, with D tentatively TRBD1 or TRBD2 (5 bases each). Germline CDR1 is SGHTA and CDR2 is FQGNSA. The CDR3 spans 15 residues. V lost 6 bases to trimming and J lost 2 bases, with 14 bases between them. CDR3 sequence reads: CASRAPGSAYNEQFF. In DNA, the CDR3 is TGTGCCAGCAGGGCCCCAGGGAGCGCCTACAATGAGCAGTTCTTC.

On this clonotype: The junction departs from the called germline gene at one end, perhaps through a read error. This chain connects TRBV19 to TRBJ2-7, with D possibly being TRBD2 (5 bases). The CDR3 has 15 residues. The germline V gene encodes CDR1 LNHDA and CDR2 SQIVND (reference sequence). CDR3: CASSLELGSSYEQYF. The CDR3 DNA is TGTGCCAGTAGTCTAGAATTGGGGAGTTCCTACGAGCAGTACTTC. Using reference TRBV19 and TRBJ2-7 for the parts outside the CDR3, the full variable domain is DGGITQSPKYLFRKEGQNVTLSCEQNLNHDAMYWYRQDPGQGLRLIYYSQIVNDFQKGDIAEGYSVSREKKESFPLTVTSAQKNPTAFYLCASSLELGSSYEQYFGPGTRLTVT.

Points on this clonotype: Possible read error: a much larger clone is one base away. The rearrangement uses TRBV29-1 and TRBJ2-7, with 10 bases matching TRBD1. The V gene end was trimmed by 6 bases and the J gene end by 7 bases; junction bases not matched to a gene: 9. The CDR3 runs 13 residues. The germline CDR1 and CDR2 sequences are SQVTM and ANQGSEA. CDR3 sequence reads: CSVAGQGYNEQYF. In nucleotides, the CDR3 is TGCAGCGTCGCGGGACAGGGGTACAATGAGCAGTACTTC.